This T cell receptor (beta chain) derives from a study of technical replicates of blood from four donors. Germline assignment: CDR1 SGHTA and CDR2 FQGTGA. The CDR3 runs 13 residues. The germline V and J ends were trimmed by 1 base and 6 bases, with 8 bases remaining between them. This clone was counted only a few times. The data were produced by immunoSEQ multiplex PCR, yet TCRdb's version contains in-frame clones alone and is incomplete. This sample has roughly 15,000 clones, with 70% to 85% found just once. The clonotype was recovered from a human donor in good health. Some clones in this sample may be carry-over from other donors' samples. Sequenced input: PBMCs. This chain joins TRBV7-3 and TRBJ2-3; TRBD2 is a possible D gene (5 bases). CDR3 nucleotide sequence: TGTGCCAGCAGCTTAAGTGGGAGTGATACGCAGTATTTT. The encoded protein is CASSLSGSDTQYF.